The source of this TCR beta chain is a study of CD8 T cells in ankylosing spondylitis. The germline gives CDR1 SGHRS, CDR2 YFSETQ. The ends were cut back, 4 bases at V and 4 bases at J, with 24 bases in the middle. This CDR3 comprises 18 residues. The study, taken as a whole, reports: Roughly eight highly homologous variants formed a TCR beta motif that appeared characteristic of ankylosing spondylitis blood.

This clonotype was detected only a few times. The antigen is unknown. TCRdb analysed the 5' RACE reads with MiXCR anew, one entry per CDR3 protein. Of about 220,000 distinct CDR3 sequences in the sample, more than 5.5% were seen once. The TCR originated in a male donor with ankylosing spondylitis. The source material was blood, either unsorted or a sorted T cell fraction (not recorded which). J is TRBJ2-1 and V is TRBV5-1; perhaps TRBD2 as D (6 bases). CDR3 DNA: TGCGCCAGCAGCCTCGCCCTTACGACTAGTACGGATTACAATGAGCAGTTCTTC. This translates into CASSLALTTSTDYNEQFF.